A single sample gave rise to the 3 T cell receptor beta chains below, sequenced in a study of CD8+ T cells in alopecia areata. RNA extraction and reverse transcription yielded cDNA as sequencing template. Repertoires were generated with immunoSEQ multiplex PCR, while TCRdb's copy carries only in-frame clones and drops some. The table has 110,000 or so clones, under 40% seen once; the top ten hold 2.5% to 3.5%. Sequenced: CD4+ T cells sorted from blood. The source of these receptors is a human donor with alopecia areata.

This rearrangement joins TRBV2 to TRBJ2-1; TRBD2 aligns across 7 bases. The germline gives CDR1 SNHLY, CDR2 FYNNEI. The length of the CDR3 is 14 residues. The V gene end was trimmed by 6 bases and the J gene end by 5 bases; junction bases not matched to a gene: 7. CDR3 residues: CASSLLLADNEQFF. CDR3 DNA sequence: TGTGCCAGCAGCTTACTTCTAGCGGACAATGAGCAGTTCTTC.

The chain recombines TRBV5-1 with TRBJ2-1; possibly TRBD2 for D (6 bases). The CDR3 extends over 15 amino acids. V lost 0 bases, J lost 8 bases, and 15 bases lay in between. The germline CDR1 and CDR2 sequences are SGHRS and YFSETQ. The CDR3 nucleotides are TGCGCCAGCAGCTTGGGGAGGACTACAACGGATGAGCAGTTCTTC. Its translation is CASSLGRTTTDEQFF.

This clone was detected only a few times. Germline and junction disagree at one end, which may indicate a read error. V is TRBV7-9 and J is TRBJ2-1; D is uncertain. The CDR3 loop spans 13 amino acids. Germline V lookup: CDR1 SEHNR, CDR2 FQNEAQ (reference sequence). The CDR3 region has the DNA TGTGCCAGCAGCGAGTTTGCCGGGTCCCCGTTAATCTTC. Amino acids: CASSEFAGSPLIF.